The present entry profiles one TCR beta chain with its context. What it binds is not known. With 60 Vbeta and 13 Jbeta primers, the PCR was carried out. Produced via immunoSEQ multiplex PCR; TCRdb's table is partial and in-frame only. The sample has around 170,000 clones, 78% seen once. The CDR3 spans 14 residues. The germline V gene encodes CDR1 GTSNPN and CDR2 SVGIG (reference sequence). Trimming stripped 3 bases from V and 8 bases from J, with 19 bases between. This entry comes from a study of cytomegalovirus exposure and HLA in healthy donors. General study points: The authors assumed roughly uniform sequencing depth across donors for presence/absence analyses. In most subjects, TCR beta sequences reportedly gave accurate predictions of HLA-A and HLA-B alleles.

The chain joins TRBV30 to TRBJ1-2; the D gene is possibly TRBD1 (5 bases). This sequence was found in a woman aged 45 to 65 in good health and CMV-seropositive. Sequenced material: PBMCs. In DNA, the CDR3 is TGTGCCTGGAGCCCTGACAGTGCCTTAGGGGGCTACACCTTC. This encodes CAWSPDSALGGYTF.